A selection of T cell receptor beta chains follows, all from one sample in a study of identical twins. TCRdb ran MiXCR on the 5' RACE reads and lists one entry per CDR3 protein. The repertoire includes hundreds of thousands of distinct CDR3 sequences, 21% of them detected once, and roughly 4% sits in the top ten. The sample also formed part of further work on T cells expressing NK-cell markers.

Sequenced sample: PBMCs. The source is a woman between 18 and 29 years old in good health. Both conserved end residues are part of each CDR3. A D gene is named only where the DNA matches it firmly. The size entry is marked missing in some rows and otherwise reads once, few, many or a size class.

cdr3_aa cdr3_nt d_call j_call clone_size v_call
CASSLPQGHPNEQFF TGTGCCAGCAGTTTACCCCAGGGGCACCCCAATGAGCAGTTCTTC NA TRBJ2-1 few TRBV12-3/TRBV12-4
CATSVGWRTGELFF TGTGCCACCAGCGTCGGGTGGAGGACCGGGGAGCTGTTTTTT NA TRBJ2-2 few TRBV15
CASSLKMGQNNSPLHF TGCGCCAGCAGCTTGAAGATGGGACAGAATAATTCACCCCTCCACTTT TRBD1 TRBJ1-6 once TRBV5-1
CSVGRNTGELFF TGCAGCGTTGGTCGAAACACCGGGGAGCTGTTTTTT NA TRBJ2-2 many TRBV29-1
CASSLLLAGSYEQYF TGCGCCAGCAGCTTGCTGTTAGCTGGCTCCTACGAGCAGTACTTC NA TRBJ2-7 many TRBV5-1
CASSLFRGNQPQHF TGTGCCAGCAGTTTGTTCAGGGGCAATCAGCCCCAGCATTTT NA TRBJ1-5 NA TRBV27
CSAIRQGNTEAFF TGCAGTGCAATCCGACAGGGAAACACTGAAGCTTTCTTT TRBD1 TRBJ1-1 many TRBV20-1
CASSLAPPGRWFF TGTGCCAGCAGTTTAGCGCCCCCGGGTCGGTGGTTCTTC NA TRBJ2-1 NA TRBV12-3/TRBV12-4
CASTQTSGNTDTQYF TGTGCCAGCACTCAAACTAGCGGAAACACAGATACGCAGTATTTT TRBD2 TRBJ2-3 NA TRBV12-3/TRBV12-4
CASSFWVEHEQFF TGTGCCAGCAGCTTCTGGGTGGAGCATGAGCAGTTCTTC NA TRBJ2-1 many TRBV7-8
CSARGGTSGRGNEQFF TGCAGTGCTAGAGGGGGCACTAGCGGTCGTGGGAATGAGCAGTTCTTC TRBD2 TRBJ2-1 NA TRBV20-1
CASRGGGDNEQFF TGTGCCAGCAGGGGAGGGGGGGACAATGAGCAGTTCTTC NA TRBJ2-1 NA TRBV6-6